This T cell receptor (beta chain) stems from a study of blood T cells in healthy people across ages. Overall study: T cells yielded about one barcoded beta molecule per two cells through template switching. Findings and limits, study-wide: Across samples, TCR beta diversity tracked strongly with naive T cell percentage.

In its sample, this clonotype was seen many times. The antigen remains unidentified. Through a sample-barcoded 5' primer and a J-beta primer mix, a second PCR was run for roughly 6 to 12 cycles. All cDNA molecules were each tagged by a template-switch adaptor with 12 random nucleotides. MiXCR, run by TCRdb on the 5' RACE reads, gives a single entry per CDR3 protein. The sample includes 600,000 to 800,000 distinct CDR3 sequences, roughly half of them seen just once. Specimen: blood. This sequence originates from a woman older than 75 in good health.

As DNA, the CDR3 is TGCGCCAGCAGCTCGGCCGGGACGGCGGATGAGCAGTTCTTC. This translates into CASSSAGTADEQFF. This chain uses TRBV5-1 with TRBJ2-1; D possibly matches TRBD1 or TRBD2 (5 bases each). There are 14 residues in the CDR3. Germline V gives CDR1 SGHRS, CDR2 YFSETQ. With 3 bases removed from V and 8 bases from J, the gap between germline ends came to 15 bases.